This T cell receptor (beta chain) was captured in a study of cytomegalovirus exposure and HLA in healthy donors. PCR involved 60 Vbeta and 13 Jbeta primers. The protocol was immunoSEQ multiplex PCR, while the TCRdb copy is restricted to in-frame clones and leaves out a portion. The table shows around 72,000 clones, with 60% to 75% occurring only once. This clone was observed once. This sequence originates from a middle-aged man in good health and CMV-seropositive. Sequencing input: PBMCs.

CDR3 amino acids: CASSVAGQGPYEQYF. CDR3 DNA sequence: TGTGCCAGCAGCGTAGCGGGACAGGGGCCCTACGAGCAGTACTTC. The chain couples TRBV9 to TRBJ2-7; 10 bases map to TRBD1. Germline V gene data show CDR1 as SGDLS and CDR2 as YYNGEE. CDR3 length: 15 residues. The J segment lost 2 bases and the V segment lost 0 bases, leaving 2 bases of the junction unmatched.